This TCR beta chain was obtained from a study of long-term antiretroviral therapy in people with HIV. It was version v3.0 of the immunoSEQ assay that was run at survey level. This table comes from immunoSEQ multiplex PCR, and its TCRdb copy is limited to in-frame clones, with some not included. Seen here are some 10,000 clones, roughly 91% observed once, and the top ten hold 15% to 25%. CDR3 length equals 13 residues. The V end lost 1 base, the J end lost 4 bases, and 10 bases lay between the germline ends. Germline V lookup: CDR1 GTSNPN, CDR2 SVGIG (reference sequence). Sequencing used unsorted PBMCs, obtained 0.2 years before starting antiretroviral therapy. The source is a woman in her thirties or forties with HIV. V gene TRBV30 combines with J gene TRBJ1-2; maybe TRBD1 (6 bases). CDR3 loop: CAWSAGGSYGYTF. CDR3 in DNA: TGTGCCTGGAGTGCGGGGGGCTCCTATGGCTACACCTTC.